What follows is one T cell receptor beta chain and its context. The sample belongs to a study of cytomegalovirus exposure and HLA in healthy donors. It was with 60 Vbeta and 13 Jbeta primers that the PCR ran. Method: immunoSEQ multiplex PCR; TCRdb's copy keeps in-frame clones and lacks some. This sample has roughly 200,000 clones; over 80% occur once, and the top ten carry 0.71%. Germline-derived CDR1 and CDR2 are MNHNY and SVGAGI (reference sequence). The CDR3 covers 13 residues. With 6 bases removed from V and 5 bases from J, the gap between germline ends came to 13 bases. The sequenced sample was PBMCs. The chain employs TRBV6-6 and TRBJ2-5; D not resolved. This receptor was taken from a boy aged 2 to 9 in good health and CMV-seronegative. This CDR3 reads CASSPGSPETQYF. CDR3 sequence (DNA): TGTGCCAGCAGCCCCGGGTCCCCTGAGACCCAGTACTTC.